This TCR beta chain was recorded in a study of blood T cell repertoires in COVID-19. Study at large: Acute-phase and convalescent COVID-19 samples originated in the United States, Italy and Spain. In each case, the material was cDNA or gDNA derived from T cells, B-cell-depleted T cells, or PBMCs.

The Seattle patients, enrolled during active infection, were followed longitudinally. Clones were read by immunoSEQ multiplex PCR, and TCRdb kept only the in-frame ones, dropping some. Of around 68,000 clones detected, around 87% appear once; the ten largest clones hold 16%. The germline gives CDR1 SGHRS, CDR2 YFSETQ. The CDR3 length is 13 residues. V was cut by 2 bases and J by 8 bases, with 13 bases left in between. The chain combines TRBV5-1 with TRBJ1-2; no clear D. The sequencing input was peripheral blood. This clonotype originated in a man in his forties with COVID-19, enrolled during active disease. CDR3 in amino acids: CASSFEGTGGYTF. For the CDR3, the DNA is TGCGCCAGCAGCTTCGAGGGTACGGGGGGCTACACCTTC. The full variable domain, completed using reference TRBV5-1 and TRBJ1-2, is KAGVTQTPRYLIKTRGQQVTLSCSPISGHRSVSWYQQTPGQGLQFLFEYFSETQRNKGNFPGRFSGRQFSNSRSEMNVSTLELGDSALYLCASSFEGTGGYTFGSGTRLTVV.